These T cell receptor beta chains were read from a single sample in a study of blood T cell repertoires in COVID-19. Sequencing used immunoSEQ multiplex PCR; TCRdb keeps in-frame clones, though not all of them. The repertoire holds roughly 330,000 clones, about 89% seen once, with roughly 6.5% in the top ten. Sequenced sample: peripheral blood. These receptors all stem from a man in his late teens or twenties who had recovered from COVID-19. CDR3s include the opening cysteine and the closing phenylalanine or tryptophan. Each record gives: CDR3 length, clone size, D gene, J gene, V gene, CDR3 DNA, CDR3 protein. A D gene is named only where the DNA matches it firmly. Not every row has a clone size; where given, it reads once, few, many or a size class.

>15|.|TRBD2|TRBJ2-1|TRBV7-8
TGTGCCAGCAGCTTAGGTGGGGGGGGGATTCATGAGCAGTTCTTC
CASSLGGGGIHEQFF
>17|.|.|TRBJ1-4|TRBV3-1/TRBV3-2
TGTGCCAGCAGCCAAGAGGGGAGGGGGGGGCAAAATGAAAAACTGTTTTTT
CASSQEGRGGQNEKLFF
>14|.|TRBD1|TRBJ1-1|TRBV5-4
TGTGCCAGCAGCACAGGACAGGGGGGGACTGAAGCTTTCTTT
CASSTGQGGTEAFF
>13|.|.|TRBJ2-3|TRBV2
TGTGCCAGCAGTGGCCAGAGCACAGATACGCAGTATTTT
CASSGQSTDTQYF
>13|.|.|TRBJ2-2|TRBV19
TGTGCCAGTAGTGCCCTAGTCCCCGGGGAGCTGTTTTTT
CASSALVPGELFF
>17|.|TRBD1|TRBJ2-4|TRBV6-2/TRBV6-3
TGTGCCAGCAGTTGGGACAACAGGGGATTGGGCAAAAACATTCAGTACTTC
CASSWDNRGLGKNIQYF
>12|.|.|TRBJ1-2|TRBV21-1
TGTGCCAGCAGCAAAGAGGGGGACGGCTACACCTTC
CASSKEGDGYTF
>13|.|TRBD2|TRBJ2-2|TRBV12-3/TRBV12-4
TGCGCCGGGGGGGAAGCGAACACCGGGGAGCTGTTTTTT
CAGGEANTGELFF
>12|.|.|TRBJ1-2|TRBV11-3
TGTGCCAGCAGCTTAAACGGCTATGGCTACACCTTC
CASSLNGYGYTF
>16|once|TRBD2|TRBJ2-7|TRBV5-1
TGCGCCAGCAGACAACTACTAGCGGGAGGATCCCACGAGCAGTACTTC
CASRQLLAGGSHEQYF
>15|.|.|TRBJ1-2|TRBV6-5
TGTGCCAGCCTGGTTTATCGGGGGGCCTTCTATGGCTACACCTTC
CASLVYRGAFYGYTF
>18|once|.|TRBJ2-7|TRBV4-2
TGTGCCAGCAGCCAAGACCTGGAGTACAGGAGTCCCACCTACGAGCAGTACTTC
CASSQDLEYRSPTYEQYF
>16|once|TRBD1|TRBJ2-1|TRBV27
TGTGCCAGCAGTTCCCAACCGGGACAGGGATGGAATGAGCAGTTCTTC
CASSSQPGQGWNEQFF
>11|.|.|TRBJ2-7|TRBV5-5
TGTGCCAGCAGTCCATCCTACGAGCAGTACTTC
CASSPSYEQYF
>15|.|TRBD2|TRBJ2-7|TRBV5-5
TGTGCCAGCAGCTTGGAAAGCGGGGCTTCCTACGAGCAGTACTTC
CASSLESGASYEQYF
>14|.|.|TRBJ1-3|TRBV5-1
TGCGCCAGCAGAACCGAGCCGTCTGGAAACACCATATATTTT
CASRTEPSGNTIYF
>14|.|TRBD1|TRBJ2-7|TRBV27
TGTGCCAGCAGTCCTTGGGACAGCTCCTACGAGCAGTACTTC
CASSPWDSSYEQYF
>15|once|TRBD1|TRBJ1-3|TRBV5-1
TGCGCCAGCAGCTTGCAGACAGGGTCTGGAAACACCATATATTTT
CASSLQTGSGNTIYF
>16|.|TRBD1|TRBJ2-2|TRBV4-1
TGCGCCAGCAGCCAAGATTTAGGACAGGGTACCGGGGAGCTGTTTTTT
CASSQDLGQGTGELFF
>16|once|TRBD2|TRBJ2-5|TRBV3-1/TRBV3-2
TGTGCCAGCAGCCGCACACTAGCGGGGGCTCGAGGGACCCAGTACTTC
CASSRTLAGARGTQYF
>15|.|TRBD2|TRBJ2-5|TRBV2
TGTGCCAGCAGTGACCCCGGGGGGGCCGGAGAGACCCAGTACTTC
CASSDPGGAGETQYF
>16|.|TRBD2|TRBJ2-2|TRBV27
TGTGCCAGCAGTCCGCATATATTAGCGGGCACCGGGGAGCTGTTTTTT
CASSPHILAGTGELFF
>14|.|TRBD1|TRBJ2-7|TRBV5-1
TGCGCCAGCAGCTTAGGACAGGAGACCTACGAGCAGTACTTC
CASSLGQETYEQYF
>15|.|TRBD1|TRBJ1-2|TRBV6-5
TGTGCCAGCAGTATTAACAGGGGAGGTACCTATGGCTACACCTTC
CASSINRGGTYGYTF
>15|.|.|TRBJ2-7|TRBV9
TGTGCCAGCAGCGGCGGGACAGCCAACTCCTACGAGCAGTACTTC
CASSGGTANSYEQYF
>15|once|TRBD2|TRBJ2-7|TRBV15
TGTGCCACCAGCAGTACTAGCGTTATTACCTACGAGCAGTACTTC
CATSSTSVITYEQYF
>15|few|.|TRBJ1-2|TRBV4-1
TGCGCCAGCAGCGCGGGACCCGAAGACATCTATGGCTACACCTTC
CASSAGPEDIYGYTF
>16|.|TRBD1|TRBJ2-3|TRBV4-3
TGCGCCAGCAGCCAAGGGACAGGGGCCGGCACAGATACGCAGTATTTT
CASSQGTGAGTDTQYF
>15|few|.|TRBJ1-4|TRBV7-9
TGTGCCAGCAGCTTAGTCGGAGCAACTAATGAAAAACTGTTTTTT
CASSLVGATNEKLFF
>12|.|.|TRBJ1-2|TRBV29-1
TGCAGCGTTGTTTCCCCGAGCTATGGCTACACCTTC
CSVVSPSYGYTF
>13|.|.|TRBJ1-4|TRBV19
TGTGCCAGTAGTAAACTGATTAATGAAAAACTGTTTTTT
CASSKLINEKLFF
>13|.|.|TRBJ2-7|TRBV18
TGTGCCAGCTCACCTGGGCAGACCTACGAGCAGTACTTC
CASSPGQTYEQYF
>16|.|TRBD2|TRBJ2-5|TRBV4-2
TGTGCCAGCAGCCAAGGAAAGCGGGAGTTGGGAGAGACCCAGTACTTC
CASSQGKRELGETQYF
>15|.|.|TRBJ2-1|TRBV2
TGTGCCAGCAGTGTGGAGGGAGTGCTCCAATCTGAGCAGTTCTTC
CASSVEGVLQSEQFF
>12|.|.|TRBJ1-2|TRBV10-3
TGTGCCATCAGAACAGATTTCTATGGCTACACCTTC
CAIRTDFYGYTF
>17|.|.|TRBJ2-2|TRBV4-2
TGTGCCAGCAGCCAAGATCGAGGTAGCTTTAACACCGGGGAGCTGTTTTTT
CASSQDRGSFNTGELFF
>14|.|.|TRBJ2-1|TRBV4-1
TGCGCCAGCAGCCAAGATCTTACCGGTTATGAGCAGTTCTTC
CASSQDLTGYEQFF
>17|.|TRBD1|TRBJ1-6|TRBV19
TGTGCCAGTAGCCACGTTCTGGGACAGGGGAATAATTCACCCCTCCACTTT
CASSHVLGQGNNSPLHF
>15|.|.|TRBJ1-5|TRBV6-6
TGTGCCAGCAGCCACCAAGCGGGGTTTAATCAGCCCCAGCATTTT
CASSHQAGFNQPQHF
>17|.|.|TRBJ1-3|TRBV3-1/TRBV3-2
TGTGCCAGCAGCCCCCAACAGGTTCTCATTCCCCCCGACACCATATATTTT
CASSPQQVLIPPDTIYF
>14|few|TRBD1|TRBJ1-2|TRBV2
TGTGCCAGGGAATTCTCACAGGGGGCCTATGGCTACACCTTC
CAREFSQGAYGYTF
>14|.|.|TRBJ2-2|TRBV7-6
TGTGCCAGCAGCTCTACTGGAGGGGCCGGGGAGCTGTTTTTT
CASSSTGGAGELFF
>14|.|TRBD1|TRBJ1-1|TRBV6-5
TGTGCCAGCAGTTATGACAGGGGTAACACTGAAGCTTTCTTT
CASSYDRGNTEAFF
>13|few|TRBD1|TRBJ2-7|TRBV11-3
TGTGCCAGCAGCGCGGACAGGGCTAGGGAGCAGTACTTC
CASSADRAREQYF
>17|.|TRBD2|TRBJ2-3|TRBV7-2
TGTGCCAGCAGCTTACGAGTAGCGGGGGGAGGATTGGATACGCAGTATTTT
CASSLRVAGGGLDTQYF
>13|.|TRBD1|TRBJ1-2|TRBV4-1
TGCGCCAGCAGCCAAGGGACAGGGTATGGCTACACCTTC
CASSQGTGYGYTF
>15|.|.|TRBJ2-5|TRBV19
TGTGCCAGTAGTAATGAGGGGGTTCTCCAAGAGACCCAGTACTTC
CASSNEGVLQETQYF
>14|.|TRBD1|TRBJ1-4|TRBV5-1
TGCGCCAGCAGCTTGGATAGGACAGGTGAAAAACTGTTTTTT
CASSLDRTGEKLFF
>15|.|.|TRBJ2-1|TRBV5-6
TGTGCCAGCAGCTTGTGGGGCAGGGCCGGGAATGAGCAGTTCTTC
CASSLWGRAGNEQFF